The 22 T cell receptor beta chains below all came from one sample that was sequenced in a study of control samples from healthy donors and cancer patients. Here immunoSEQ multiplex PCR was the method, and the copy in TCRdb shows in-frame clones only, minus some. The table shows roughly 120,000 clones, with roughly 91% occurring only once. The sample comprised PBMCs. The receptors shown here come from a man in his forties or fifties with head and neck cancer.

The rearrangement links TRBV28 to TRBJ1-2; D uncertain. Germline loops: CDR1 MDHEN, CDR2 SYDVKM. The CDR3 contains 11 residues. V gave up 2 bases and J gave up 7 bases, with 5 bases separating them. The CDR3 spells CASSLRGGYTF. The DNA of the CDR3 is TGTGCCAGCAGTTTACGAGGTGGCTACACCTTC.

Only one count was recorded for this clone. The J gene is TRBJ2-5, the V gene TRBV24-1, with D unclear. The germline CDR1 and CDR2 sequences are KGHDR and SFDVKD. This CDR3 has 16 residues. The ends were cut back, 3 bases at V and 4 bases at J, with 17 bases in the middle. The CDR3 sequence: CATSDRPRNGGETQYF. The CDR3 nucleotides read TGTGCCACCAGTGATCGACCGAGGAACGGTGGAGAGACCCAGTACTTC.

The J gene is TRBJ2-5, the V gene TRBV2, with 7 bases lining up with TRBD2. The V gene end was trimmed by 4 bases and the J gene end by 1 base; junction bases not matched to a gene: 0. CDR1 and CDR2 (germline): SNHLY, FYNNEI. The CDR3 extends over 13 amino acids. The CDR3 nucleotides read TGTGCCAGCAGTGCGGGGGGCCAAGAGACCCAGTACTTC. It specifies CASSAGGQETQYF.

The chain has TRBV19 and TRBJ2-5; 14 nucleotides agree with TRBD2. With V trimmed by 3 bases and J by 7 bases, 7 bases remained unmatched. CDR1 and CDR2 (germline): LNHDA, SQIVND (reference sequence). The CDR3 has 16 amino acids. CDR3 nucleotides: TGTGCCAGTAGTATGGGACTAGCGGGGGCCGGGGGGACCCAGTACTTC. It codes for CASSMGLAGAGGTQYF.

This chain connects TRBV27 to TRBJ2-1; D call uncertain. V dropped 2 bases and J dropped 3 bases, with 8 bases sitting between them. Germline V CDR1 and CDR2: MNHEY, SMNVEV (reference sequence). The CDR3 runs 14 residues. The CDR3 sequence: CASSLPGNYNEQFF. CDR3 nucleotides: TGTGCCAGCAGTTTACCAGGAAACTACAATGAGCAGTTCTTC.

This rearrangement joins TRBV5-1 to TRBJ2-7; TRBD2 matches at 12 bases. V lost 4 bases to trimming and J lost 9 bases; unmatched junction nucleotides: 8. The germline gives CDR1 SGHRS, CDR2 YFSETQ. There are 14 residues in the CDR3. CDR3 in DNA: TGCGCCAGCAGCATCGAGACTAGCGGGGGCGGGCAGTACTTC. Translation: CASSIETSGGGQYF.

The chain uses TRBV21-1 and TRBJ2-7; the DNA was not used to check the table's D call, TRBD2. TRBV21-1 is reported as a pseudogene. CDR3 length: 16 amino acids. The CDR3 spells CASSRGKGPRAREQYF. CDR3 sequence (DNA): TGTGCCAGCAGTCGCGGGAAGGGACCTCGGGCTAGAGAGCAGTACTTC.

The chain combines TRBV18 with TRBJ2-3, with a possible D match to TRBD2 (6 bases). This CDR3 region has 15 residues. Germline lookup yields CDR1 KGHSH and CDR2 LQKENI. V lost 6 bases to trimming and J lost 0 bases, with 13 bases between them. The CDR3 sequence is CASSQLAASTDTQYF. The CDR3 DNA sequence: TGTGCCAGCTCCCAGTTAGCGGCTAGCACAGATACGCAGTATTTT. The variable domain in full, completed from reference TRBV18 and TRBJ2-3, reads NAGVMQNPRHLVRRRGQEARLRCSPMKGHSHVYWYRQLPEEGLKFMVYLQKENIIDESGMPKERFSAEFPKEGPSILRIQQVVRGDSAAYFCASSQLAASTDTQYFGPGTRLTVL.

The chain combines TRBV18 with TRBJ1-3; 8 nucleotides match TRBD1. This CDR3 contains 16 residues. J lost 4 bases, V lost 1 base, and 6 bases had no gene match. Germline CDR1 reads KGHSH; CDR2 reads LQKENI. The CDR3 protein is CASSPLDQGAGNTIYF. For the CDR3, the DNA is TGTGCCAGCTCACCACTTGACCAGGGGGCCGGAAACACCATATATTTT.

V and J are TRBV7-9 and TRBJ1-1, with 9 bases aligning to TRBD1. Germline assignment: CDR1 SEHNR and CDR2 FQNEAQ (reference sequence). The CDR3 sequence is 12 residues long. Unmatched junction bases numbered 9, after V lost 7 bases and J lost 12 bases. CDR3 amino acids: CASTTGGAPSFF. Written as DNA, the CDR3 is TGTGCCAGCACCACAGGGGGCGCCCCGTCTTTCTTT. Based on the CDR3 plus reference TRBV7-9 and TRBJ1-1, the full variable domain is DTGVSQNPRHKITKRGQNVTFRCDPISEHNRLYWYRQTLGQGPEFLTYFQNEAQLEKSRLLSDRFSAERPKGSFSTLEIQRTEQGDSAMYLCASTTGGAPSFFGQGTRLTVV.

The chain couples TRBV14 to TRBJ2-5; 7 bases map to TRBD2. Trimming cost V 1 base and J 1 base; bases outside gene matches: 9. This CDR3 has 17 residues. The germline V gene has CDR1 SGHDN and CDR2 FVKESK. The DNA of the CDR3 is TGTGCCAGCAGCCAAGGACTAGCCTTGGCCATCCAAGAGACCCAGTACTTC. Amino acid sequence: CASSQGLALAIQETQYF.

The V gene is TRBV4-2, the J gene TRBJ1-5; D unresolved. The V gene lost 3 bases and the J gene lost 9 bases, with 18 bases spanning the gap. Germline-derived CDR1 and CDR2 are LGHNA and YNFKEQ. The CDR3 has 15 residues. CDR3 sequence reads: CASSQTRTGSGPQHF. DNA for the CDR3: TGTGCCAGCAGCCAGACGCGGACTGGGTCTGGGCCCCAGCATTTT.

The V call is TRBV2, the J call TRBJ2-6, with D hard to call. Trimming removed 2 bases from V and 0 bases from J, with 5 bases in between. CDR1 is SNHLY and CDR2 is FYNNEI in the germline V gene. The CDR3 is made up of 15 amino acids. In nucleotides, the CDR3 is TGTGCCAGCAGTGAATTTCGCTCTGGGGCCAACGTCCTGACTTTC. Its protein is CASSEFRSGANVLTF.

J is TRBJ2-3 and V is TRBV7-3; perhaps TRBD2 as D (6 bases). CDR1 and CDR2 from the germline V gene are SGHTA and FQGTGA. CDR3 length: 15 residues. V was pared by 4 bases and J by 8 bases, with 19 bases between. This CDR3 is CASSSGSRDSSTQYF. The CDR3 DNA reads as TGTGCCAGCAGCTCAGGATCGCGGGACTCAAGTACGCAGTATTTT.

This clone has a handful of counts. The rearrangement links TRBV7-9 to TRBJ2-1; no firm D call. CDR1 is SEHNR, CDR2 FQNEAQ, per germline (reference sequence). CDR3 length: 12 residues. The V gene lost 5 bases and the J gene lost 4 bases, with 6 bases spanning the gap. The CDR3 coding sequence is TGTGCCAGCAGCCAATTTTACAATGAGCAGTTCTTC. This codes for CASSQFYNEQFF.

This clone showed up just a few times. V gene TRBV28 combines with J gene TRBJ1-1; D may be TRBD1 (6 bases). V was trimmed by 3 bases and J by 1 base, leaving 6 bases between them. CDR3 length: 13 residues. Germline V CDR1 and CDR2: MDHEN, SYDVKM. CDR3 region: CASSLDRNTEAFF. CDR3 nucleotides: TGTGCCAGCAGTTTGGACAGGAACACTGAAGCTTTCTTT.

This clone was counted a single time. The V and J genes are TRBV11-2 and TRBJ2-1; 10 bases are shared with TRBD2. V was clipped by 5 bases and J by 0 bases; unmatched bases: 4. Germline CDR1 is SGHAT and CDR2 is FQNNGV. The CDR3 runs 16 residues. DNA for the CDR3: TGTGCCAGCAGCGTTAGCGGGGGGAGCTCCTACAATGAGCAGTTCTTC. As protein: CASSVSGGSSYNEQFF.

This sequence joins TRBV5-1 and TRBJ1-6; 11 nucleotides agree with TRBD1. Per the germline V gene, CDR1 is SGHRS and CDR2 is YFSETQ. This CDR3 region has 16 residues. Trimming took 4 bases from V and 8 from J; bases not matched to a gene: 8. The CDR3 DNA follows: TGCGCCAGCAGCCGGAGGACAGGGGGCGCGGATTCACCCCTCCACTTT. Protein sequence: CASSRRTGGADSPLHF.

This clone was picked up a small number of times. In nucleotides, the CDR3 is TGTGCCAGCAGCGCCTCCGGGACTAGCAATGAGCAGTTCTTC. Translation: CASSASGTSNEQFF. This chain joins TRBV9 and TRBJ2-1; 8 nucleotides match TRBD2. Trimming removed 3 bases from V and 6 bases from J; junction bases left unmatched: 5. The CDR3 totals 14 residues. The germline CDR1 and CDR2 sequences are SGDLS and YYNGEE.

The chain links TRBV4-2 to TRBJ2-5; D might be TRBD2 (7 bases). CDR1 and CDR2 (germline): LGHNA, YNFKEQ. With 1 base removed from V and 5 bases from J, the gap between germline ends came to 17 bases. The CDR3 runs to 16 residues. This chain's CDR3 is CASSQAKGGIGETQYF. CDR3 sequence (DNA): TGTGCCAGCAGCCAAGCGAAGGGGGGGATCGGGGAGACCCAGTACTTC.

This clone was observed a single time. V is TRBV15 and J is TRBJ2-7; the match to TRBD1 covers 9 bases. The CDR3 length is 17 residues. The junction had 11 bases not matched to a gene; V was cut back by 2 bases and J by 3 bases. Germline CDR1 LNHNV, CDR2 YYDKDF (reference sequence). The CDR3 DNA reads TGTGCCACCAGCAGACGAAAGACTCCGGGACAGGGCTACGAGCAGTACTTC. Translation gives CATSRRKTPGQGYEQYF.

The chain combines TRBV5-8 with TRBJ2-3, with unresolved D. This CDR3 region has 16 residues. CDR1 and CDR2 (germline): SGHTS, YDEGEE. V was pared by 1 base and J by 1 base, with 13 bases between. The CDR3 sequence is CASSLFLRGGTDTQYF. Written as DNA, the CDR3 is TGTGCCAGCAGCTTGTTCCTGAGAGGTGGCACAGATACGCAGTATTTT.